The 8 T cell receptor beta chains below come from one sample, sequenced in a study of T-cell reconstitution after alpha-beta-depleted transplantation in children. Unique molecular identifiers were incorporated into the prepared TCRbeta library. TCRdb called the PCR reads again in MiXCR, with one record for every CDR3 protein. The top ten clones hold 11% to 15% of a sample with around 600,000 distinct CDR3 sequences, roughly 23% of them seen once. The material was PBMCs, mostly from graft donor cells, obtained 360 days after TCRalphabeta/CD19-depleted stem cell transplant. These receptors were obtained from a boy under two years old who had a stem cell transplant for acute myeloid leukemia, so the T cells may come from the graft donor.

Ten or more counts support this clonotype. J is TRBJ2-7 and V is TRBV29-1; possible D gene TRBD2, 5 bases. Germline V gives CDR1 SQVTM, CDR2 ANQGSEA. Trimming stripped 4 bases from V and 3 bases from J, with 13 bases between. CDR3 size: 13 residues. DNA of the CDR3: TGCAGCGTTGTATTAGGAGGAGGCTACGAGCAGTACTTC. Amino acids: CSVVLGGGYEQYF.

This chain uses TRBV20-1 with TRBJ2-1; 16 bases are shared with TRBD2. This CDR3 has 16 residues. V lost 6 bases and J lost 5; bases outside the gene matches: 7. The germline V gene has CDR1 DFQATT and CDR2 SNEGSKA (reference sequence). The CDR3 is CSAWGLAGGIDNEQFF. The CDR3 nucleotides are TGCAGTGCATGGGGACTAGCGGGGGGGATCGACAATGAGCAGTTCTTC.

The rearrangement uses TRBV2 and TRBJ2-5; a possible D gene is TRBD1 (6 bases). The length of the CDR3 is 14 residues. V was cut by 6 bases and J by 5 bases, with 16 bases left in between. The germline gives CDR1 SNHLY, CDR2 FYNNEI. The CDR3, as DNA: TGTGCCAGCAGAAACAGGGAGACTACCGAGACCCAGTACTTC. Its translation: CASRNRETTETQYF.

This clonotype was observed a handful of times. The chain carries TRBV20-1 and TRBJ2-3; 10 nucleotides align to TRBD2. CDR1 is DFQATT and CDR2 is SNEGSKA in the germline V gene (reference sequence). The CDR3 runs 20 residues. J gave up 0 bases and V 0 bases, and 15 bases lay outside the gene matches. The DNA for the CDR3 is TGCAGTGCTAGAGAGAGCAGCGGGACTAGCGTACACCCTAGCACAGATACGCAGTATTTT. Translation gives CSARESSGTSVHPSTDTQYF.

The CDR3 region has the DNA TGTGCCAGCAGCAAACATCCGGCACCGCGCTACTACGAGCAGTACTTC. Amino acids: CASSKHPAPRYYEQYF. The chain has TRBV21-1 and TRBJ2-7. TRBV21-1 represents a pseudogene. This CDR3 contains 16 residues.

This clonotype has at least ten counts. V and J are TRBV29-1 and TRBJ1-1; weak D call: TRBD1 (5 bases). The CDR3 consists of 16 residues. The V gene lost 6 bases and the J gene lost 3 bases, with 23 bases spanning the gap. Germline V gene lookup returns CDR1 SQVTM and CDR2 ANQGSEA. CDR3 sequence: CSVADTVYPRDTEAFF. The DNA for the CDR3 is TGCAGCGTCGCGGACACTGTTTACCCCAGGGACACTGAAGCTTTCTTT.

The CDR3 DNA reads TGTGCCATCAGACGACAGGAGGGGCAGCCCCAGCATTTT. This codes for CAIRRQEGQPQHF. The chain carries TRBV10-3 and TRBJ1-5; a possible D gene is TRBD1 (6 bases). CDR1 and CDR2 from the germline V gene are ENHRY and SYGVKD. V was trimmed by 6 bases and J by 7 bases, leaving 13 bases between them. The CDR3 is 13 amino acids.

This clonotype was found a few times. Written as DNA, the CDR3 is TGTGCCAGCAGTTACGATCCGGGAAAGTCACCCCTCCACTTT. Translating it yields CASSYDPGKSPLHF. This chain uses TRBV6-5 with TRBJ1-6; D ambiguous. The CDR3 runs to 14 residues. Germline V gene data show CDR1 as MNHEY and CDR2 as SVGAGI. Trimming stripped 2 bases from V and 10 bases from J, with 12 bases between.